What follows are 16 T cell receptor beta chains derived from one specimen sequenced in a study of cytomegalovirus exposure and HLA in healthy donors. The PCR had 60 Vbeta and 13 Jbeta primers. The table came from immunoSEQ multiplex PCR; TCRdb's copy has only in-frame clones and leaves some out. Among some 210,000 clones listed, about 80% were seen once. The sequencing sample was made of PBMCs. These receptors came from a woman aged 45-65 years in good health and CMV-seropositive.

This clone was recorded only once. DNA for the CDR3: TGTGCCAGGCATTCGGAGGAGGGGATCACAGGGGTCCGTCCTTTCCTGGAGCAGTTCTTC. It translates to CARHSEEGITGVRPFLEQFF. The chain employs TRBV28 and TRBJ2-1; D might be TRBD1 (7 bases). V gave up 9 bases and J gave up 10 bases, with 40 bases separating them. This CDR3 comprises 20 residues. Germline-derived CDR1 and CDR2 are MDHEN and SYDVKM.

This clone turned up a few times. The chain joins TRBV18 to TRBJ2-3; D is perhaps TRBD2 (6 bases). This CDR3 has 14 residues. Germline V gives CDR1 KGHSH, CDR2 LQKENI. V was shortened by 4 bases and J by 0 bases, with 8 bases between the two germline ends. The CDR3 DNA follows: TGTGCCAGCTCACTCGGGGGTAGCACAGATACGCAGTATTTT. This gives the protein CASSLGGSTDTQYF.

The chain joins TRBV6-9 to TRBJ1-1, with a weak D call TRBD1 (6 bases). Germline V gene data show CDR1 as MNHGY and CDR2 as SVAAGI. The V gene lost 6 bases and the J gene lost 0 bases, with 26 bases spanning the gap. The CDR3 length is 19 residues. In DNA form, the CDR3 reads TGTGCCAGCAGGAACCCCTTAGCGGTGGGGGGGGCCTTGAACACTGAAGCTTTCTTT. It translates to CASRNPLAVGGALNTEAFF.

The chain couples TRBV7-2 to TRBJ1-1; D unclear. The germline V gene encodes CDR1 SGHTA and CDR2 FQGNSA. The CDR3 is 14 residues long. V dropped 1 base and J dropped 6 bases, with 12 bases sitting between them. This CDR3 reads CASSLVVITSEAFF. The CDR3, as DNA: TGTGCCAGCAGCTTAGTTGTCATCACTTCTGAAGCTTTCTTT.

The chain has TRBV14 and TRBJ2-7; unclear D gene. The ends were cut back, 0 bases at V and 5 bases at J, with 5 bases in the middle. Germline loops: CDR1 SGHDN, CDR2 FVKESK. The CDR3 consists of 12 residues. DNA for the CDR3: TGTGCCAGCAGCCAAGATCCTCACGAGCAGTACTTC. Translation gives CASSQDPHEQYF.

V usage is TRBV7-3 and J usage is TRBJ2-1, with TRBD2 as a possible D gene (6 bases). The germline V gene encodes CDR1 SGHTA and CDR2 FQGTGA. This CDR3 is 15 amino acids long. V was shortened by 5 bases and J by 0 bases, with 11 bases between the two germline ends. This chain's CDR3 is CASSQDGSSYNEQFF. CDR3 in DNA: TGTGCCAGCAGCCAGGACGGGAGCTCCTACAATGAGCAGTTCTTC. Supplemented by reference TRBV7-3 and TRBJ2-1, the full variable domain reads GAGVSQTPSNKVTEKGKYVELRCDPISGHTALYWYRQSLGQGPEFLIYFQGTGAADDSGLPNDRFFAVRPEGSVSTLKIQRTERGDSAVYLCASSQDGSSYNEQFFGPGTRLTVL.

This clone was observed a single time. The chain links TRBV18 to TRBJ1-5; 7 nucleotides agree with TRBD1. The CDR3 spans 16 residues. The trim removed 2 bases at V and 4 bases at J, leaving 8 bases unmatched. CDR1 and CDR2 from the germline V gene are KGHSH and LQKENI. CDR3 amino acids: CASSPKGARGNQPQHF. In nucleotides, the CDR3 is TGTGCCAGCTCACCAAAGGGGGCACGTGGTAATCAGCCCCAGCATTTT. Variable domain in full (rest from reference TRBV18 and TRBJ1-5): NAGVMQNPRHLVRRRGQEARLRCSPMKGHSHVYWYRQLPEEGLKFMVYLQKENIIDESGMPKERFSAEFPKEGPSILRIQQVVRGDSAAYFCASSPKGARGNQPQHFGDGTRLSIL.

The chain recombines TRBV9 with TRBJ2-1; TRBD2 might be the D (7 bases). Trimming removed 5 bases at V and 7 bases at J, with 19 bases between. The CDR3 sequence is 15 residues long. Germline CDR1 and CDR2: SGDLS and YYNGEE. CDR3 nucleotides: TGTGCCAGCAGTGGAGGGGGGGGTCCTGGGAATGAGCAGTTCTTC. It encodes CASSGGGGPGNEQFF.

The chain's CDR3 is CASKRTGNTGELFF. The CDR3 DNA follows: TGTGCCAGCAAACGGACAGGGAACACCGGGGAGCTGTTTTTT. V usage is TRBV6-5 and J usage is TRBJ2-2, with 7 positions matching TRBD1. Per germline, CDR1 MNHEY and CDR2 SVGAGI. The CDR3 has 14 residues. The trim removed 7 bases at V and 1 base at J, leaving 3 bases unmatched.

The V call is TRBV28, the J call TRBJ1-1; unclear D gene. The CDR3 runs 13 residues. Germline assignment: CDR1 MDHEN and CDR2 SYDVKM. V was shortened by 1 base and J by 3 bases, with 6 bases between the two germline ends. The CDR3 region is CASSLSQDTEAFF. The CDR3 DNA reads as TGTGCCAGCAGTTTATCCCAGGACACTGAAGCTTTCTTT. The variable domain in full, with the rest retrieved from reference TRBV28 and TRBJ1-1, is DVKVTQSSRYLVKRTGEKVFLECVQDMDHENMFWYRQDPGLGLRLIYFSYDVKMKEKGDIPEGYSVSREKKERFSLILESASTNQTSMYLCASSLSQDTEAFFGQGTRLTVV.

The V gene is TRBV19, the J gene TRBJ1-3; D not resolved. The germline gives CDR1 LNHDA, CDR2 SQIVND (reference sequence). The CDR3 runs 17 residues. Trimming left V 6 bases short and J 2 bases short, with 20 bases between. The CDR3 coding sequence is TGTGCCAGTAGGCCCGGCGGCCTTTTGGGTGCTGGAAACACCATATATTTT. Amino acid sequence: CASRPGGLLGAGNTIYF.

The chain couples TRBV10-2 to TRBJ2-7; possible D gene TRBD1, 8 bases. The V gene lost 10 bases and the J gene lost 0 bases, with 22 bases spanning the gap. Germline assignment: CDR1 WSHSY and CDR2 SAAADI. This CDR3 region has 16 residues. CDR3 bases: TGCGCCACCATGGGGAGGGGACAGGAATACTCCTACGAGCAGTACTTC. As protein: CATMGRGQEYSYEQYF.

The CDR3 region is CASSFRQGITNEKLFF. CDR3 DNA sequence: TGTGCCAGCAGCTTTAGGCAGGGGATAACTAATGAAAAACTGTTTTTT. The rearrangement joins TRBV7-2 to TRBJ1-4, with D perhaps TRBD1 (6 bases). With 3 bases removed from V and 1 base from J, the gap between germline ends came to 12 bases. The CDR3 extends over 16 amino acids. Germline V gives CDR1 SGHTA, CDR2 FQGNSA.

The chain carries TRBV19 and TRBJ1-2; D gene uncertain. V dropped 8 bases and J dropped 0 bases, with 4 bases sitting between them. Germline V gene data show CDR1 as LNHDA and CDR2 as SQIVND (reference sequence). The CDR3 sequence is 11 residues long. CDR3 sequence reads: CASHANYGYTF. The CDR3 bases are TGTGCCAGTCATGCTAACTATGGCTACACCTTC. Drawing the rest from reference TRBV19 and TRBJ1-2, the complete variable domain is DGGITQSPKYLFRKEGQNVTLSCEQNLNHDAMYWYRQDPGQGLRLIYYSQIVNDFQKGDIAEGYSVSREKKESFPLTVTSAQKNPTAFYLCASHANYGYTFGSGTRLTVV.

The chain couples TRBV7-2 to TRBJ2-5; the D gene is possibly TRBD1 (6 bases). The V gene lost 6 bases and the J gene lost 6 bases, with 20 bases spanning the gap. The CDR3 covers 15 residues. CDR1 and CDR2 from the germline V gene are SGHTA and FQGNSA. In DNA, the CDR3 is TGTGCCAGCAGTTCTGCTCGGCAGGACAGACAGACCCAGTACTTC. This translates into CASSSARQDRQTQYF.

The chain is built from TRBV5-1 and TRBJ1-1; D is possibly TRBD1 (5 bases). The CDR3 contains 16 residues. V was clipped by 1 base and J by 4 bases, with 17 bases between them. CDR1 is SGHRS, CDR2 YFSETQ, per germline. DNA for the CDR3: TGCGCCAGCAGCTTGCTCGGGGGGACCATGGTCACTGAAGCTTTCTTT. It is translated as CASSLLGGTMVTEAFF.